The source of this T cell receptor beta chain is a study of identical twins. This CDR3 comprises 19 residues. V lost 7 bases to trimming and J lost 0 bases, with 25 bases between them. TCRdb reanalysed the 5' RACE reads using MiXCR and keeps one entry per CDR3 protein. Counted here are about 890,000 distinct CDR3 sequences, 9% to 15% occurring once; the ten biggest clones make up about 1.6%. This sample was shared with a second study, whose subject was yellow fever vaccine responses in identical twins.

This chain joins TRBV12-3 or TRBV12-4 and TRBJ1-5, with D perhaps matching TRBD1 (6 bases). The receptor's source is a woman aged 18-29 years in good health. The source material was PBMCs. As DNA, the CDR3 is TGTGCCAGCACCGCAGAAGGGGGATTAGGAGGATATAGCAATCAGCCCCAGCATTTT. Translated, it gives CASTAEGGLGGYSNQPQHF.